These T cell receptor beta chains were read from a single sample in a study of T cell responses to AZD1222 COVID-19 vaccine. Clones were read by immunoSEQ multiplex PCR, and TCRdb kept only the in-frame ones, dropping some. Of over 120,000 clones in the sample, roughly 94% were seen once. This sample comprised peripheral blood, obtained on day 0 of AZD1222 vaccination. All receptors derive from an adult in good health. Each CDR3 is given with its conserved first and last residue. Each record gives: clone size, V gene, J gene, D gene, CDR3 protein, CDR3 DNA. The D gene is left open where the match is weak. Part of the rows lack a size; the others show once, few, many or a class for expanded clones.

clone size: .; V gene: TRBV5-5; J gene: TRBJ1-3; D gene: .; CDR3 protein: CASSLQAGSGNTIYF; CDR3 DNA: TGTGCCAGCAGCTTGCAGGCCGGCTCTGGAAACACCATATATTTT
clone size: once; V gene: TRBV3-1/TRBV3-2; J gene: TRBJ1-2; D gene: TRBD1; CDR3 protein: CASSQPDRNYGYTF; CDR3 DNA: TGTGCCAGCAGCCAACCGGACAGGAACTATGGCTACACCTTC
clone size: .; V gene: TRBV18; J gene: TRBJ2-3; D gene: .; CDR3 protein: CASSGAGASTDTQYF; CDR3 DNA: TGTGCCAGCTCTGGGGCGGGGGCAAGCACAGATACGCAGTATTTT
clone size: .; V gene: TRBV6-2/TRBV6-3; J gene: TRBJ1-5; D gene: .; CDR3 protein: CASSLGLQPQHF; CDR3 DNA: TGTGCCAGCAGTTTAGGCCTTCAGCCCCAGCATTTT
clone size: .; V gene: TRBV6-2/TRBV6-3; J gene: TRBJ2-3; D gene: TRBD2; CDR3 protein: CASSYFSGGVVDTQYF; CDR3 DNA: TGTGCCAGCAGTTACTTTAGCGGGGGGGTTGTGGATACGCAGTATTTT
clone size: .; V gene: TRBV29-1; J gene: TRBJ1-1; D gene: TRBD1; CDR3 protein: CSVGEGGWRGMNTEAFF; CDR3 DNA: TGCAGCGTTGGGGAAGGGGGCTGGAGGGGGATGAACACTGAAGCTTTCTTT
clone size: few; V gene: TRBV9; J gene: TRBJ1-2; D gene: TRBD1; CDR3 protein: CASSVKGQPRGSYTF; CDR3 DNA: TGTGCCAGCAGCGTAAAGGGACAGCCTCGCGGTAGCTACACCTTC
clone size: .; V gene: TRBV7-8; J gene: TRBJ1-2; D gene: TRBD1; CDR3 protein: CASSDRGSYGYTF; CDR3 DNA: TGTGCCAGCAGCGACAGGGGGTCCTATGGCTACACCTTC
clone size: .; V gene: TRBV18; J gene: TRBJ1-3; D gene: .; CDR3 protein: CASSPMDSFSGNTIYF; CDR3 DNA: TGTGCCAGCTCACCAATGGACAGCTTCTCTGGAAACACCATATATTTT
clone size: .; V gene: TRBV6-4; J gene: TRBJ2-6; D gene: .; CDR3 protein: CASSGQPGANVLTF; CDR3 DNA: TGTGCCAGCAGTGGGCAGCCTGGGGCCAACGTCCTGACTTTC
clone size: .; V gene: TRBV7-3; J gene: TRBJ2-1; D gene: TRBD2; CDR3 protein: CASSLRLAGDNEQFF; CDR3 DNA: TGTGCCAGCAGCTTACGGCTAGCGGGGGACAATGAGCAGTTCTTC
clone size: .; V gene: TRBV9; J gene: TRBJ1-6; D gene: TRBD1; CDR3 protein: CASSVDPVETGASPLHF; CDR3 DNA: TGTGCCAGCAGCGTAGATCCGGTTGAAACAGGGGCTTCACCCCTCCACTTT
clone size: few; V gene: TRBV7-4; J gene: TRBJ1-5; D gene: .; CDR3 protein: CASSLPLRTVGRYSNQPQHF; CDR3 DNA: TGTGCCAGCAGCTTACCACTCCGGACAGTGGGACGATATAGCAATCAGCCCCAGCATTTT
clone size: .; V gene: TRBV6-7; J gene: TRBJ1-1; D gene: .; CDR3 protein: CASSYRDRNTEAFF; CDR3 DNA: TGTGCCAGCAGTTACAGAGACAGAAACACTGAAGCTTTCTTT
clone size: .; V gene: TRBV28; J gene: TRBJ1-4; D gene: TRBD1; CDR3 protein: CASSRGQPSVRLFF; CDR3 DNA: TGTGCCAGCAGCCGGGGACAGCCGTCGGTTCGACTGTTTTTT
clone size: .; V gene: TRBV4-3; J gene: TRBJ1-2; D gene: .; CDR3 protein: CASSQGRLGATLNYGYTF; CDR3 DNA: TGCGCCAGCAGCCAAGGAAGGCTGGGGGCGACGCTAAACTATGGCTACACCTTC
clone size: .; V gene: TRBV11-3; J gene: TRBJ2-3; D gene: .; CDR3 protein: CASSLDLGGTDTQYF; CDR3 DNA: TGTGCCAGCAGCTTAGATCTCGGGGGCACAGATACGCAGTATTTT
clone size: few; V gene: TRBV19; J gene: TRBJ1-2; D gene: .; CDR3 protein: CASNEGADSDGYTF; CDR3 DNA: TGTGCCAGTAATGAAGGGGCGGACAGCGATGGCTACACCTTC
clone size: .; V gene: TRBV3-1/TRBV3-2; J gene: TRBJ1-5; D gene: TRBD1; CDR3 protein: CASSPREGATSNQPQHF; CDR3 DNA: TGTGCCAGCAGCCCAAGGGAGGGGGCTACAAGCAATCAGCCCCAGCATTTT
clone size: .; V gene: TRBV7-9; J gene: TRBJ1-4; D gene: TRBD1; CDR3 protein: CASSAGTDNEKLFF; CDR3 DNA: TGTGCCAGCAGCGCCGGGACAGATAATGAAAAACTGTTTTTT
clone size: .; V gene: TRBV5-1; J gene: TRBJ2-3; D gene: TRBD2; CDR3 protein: CASVPSGSSTDTQYF; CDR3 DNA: TGCGCCAGCGTCCCTAGCGGCTCTAGCACAGATACGCAGTATTTT
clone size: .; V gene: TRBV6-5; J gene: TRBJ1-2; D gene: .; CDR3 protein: CASSRGGPYGYTF; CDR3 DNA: TGTGCCAGCAGCCGAGGGGGGCCCTATGGCTACACCTTC
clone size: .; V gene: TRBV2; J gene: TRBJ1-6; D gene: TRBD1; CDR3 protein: CASSPDRGASPLHF; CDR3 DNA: TGTGCCAGCAGCCCGGACAGGGGAGCTTCACCCCTCCACTTT
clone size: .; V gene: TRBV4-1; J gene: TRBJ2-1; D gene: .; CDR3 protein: CASSQDPRAYNEQFF; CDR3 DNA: TGCGCCAGCAGCCAAGATCCCCGGGCCTACAATGAGCAGTTCTTC
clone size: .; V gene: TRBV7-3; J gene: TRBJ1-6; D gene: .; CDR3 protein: CASSLIPDASSPLHF; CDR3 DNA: TGTGCCAGCAGCTTAATCCCCGATGCAAGTTCACCCCTCCACTTT
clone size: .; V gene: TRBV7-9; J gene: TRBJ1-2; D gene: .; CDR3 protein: CASSSQDYGYTF; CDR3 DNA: TGTGCCAGCAGCTCCCAAGACTATGGCTACACCTTC
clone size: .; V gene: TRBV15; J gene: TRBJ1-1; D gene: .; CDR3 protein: CATSRAGGAAFF; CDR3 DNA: TGTGCCACCAGCAGGGCCGGGGGGGCAGCTTTCTTT
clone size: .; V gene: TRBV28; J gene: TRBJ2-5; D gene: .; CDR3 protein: CASSGRGYQETQYF; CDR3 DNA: TGTGCCAGCAGTGGTCGGGGGTACCAAGAGACCCAGTACTTC
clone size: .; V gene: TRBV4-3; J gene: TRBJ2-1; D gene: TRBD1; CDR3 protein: CASSEGPGQRLNEQFF; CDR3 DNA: TGCGCCAGCAGCGAGGGGCCGGGACAGAGGTTAAATGAGCAGTTCTTC
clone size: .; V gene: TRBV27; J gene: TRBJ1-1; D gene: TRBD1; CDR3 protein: CASSPTGDVAFF; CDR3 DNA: TGTGCCAGCAGTCCTACAGGGGATGTAGCTTTCTTT
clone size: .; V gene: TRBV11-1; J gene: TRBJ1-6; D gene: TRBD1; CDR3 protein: CASSPWRDSNSPLHF; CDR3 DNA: TGTGCCAGCAGCCCCTGGCGGGACAGCAATTCACCCCTCCACTTT
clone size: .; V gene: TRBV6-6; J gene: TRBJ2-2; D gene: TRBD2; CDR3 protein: CASSYGERGGPGELFF; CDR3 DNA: TGTGCCAGCAGTTACGGGGAGCGGGGGGGCCCCGGGGAGCTGTTTTTT
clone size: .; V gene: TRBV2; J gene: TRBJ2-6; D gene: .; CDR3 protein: CASSEAGYGANVLTF; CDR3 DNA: TGTGCCAGCAGTGAAGCAGGGTACGGGGCCAACGTCCTGACTTTC
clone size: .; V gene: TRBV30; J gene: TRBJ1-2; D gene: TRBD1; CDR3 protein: CASSQGYDYGHTF; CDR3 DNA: TGTGCCTCATCACAGGGGTACGACTATGGCCACACCTTC
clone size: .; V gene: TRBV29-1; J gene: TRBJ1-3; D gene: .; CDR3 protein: CSVVRNSGNTIYF; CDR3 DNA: TGCAGCGTTGTGCGGAACTCTGGAAACACCATATATTTT
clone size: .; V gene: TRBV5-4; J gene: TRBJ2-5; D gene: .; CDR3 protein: CASSFRGRGETQYF; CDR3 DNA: TGTGCCAGCAGCTTCAGGGGCCGAGGAGAGACCCAGTACTTC
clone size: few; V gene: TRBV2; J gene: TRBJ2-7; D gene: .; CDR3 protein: CASRTLKSGYEQYF; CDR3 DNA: TGTGCCAGCCGCACCCTAAAATCGGGGTACGAGCAGTACTTC
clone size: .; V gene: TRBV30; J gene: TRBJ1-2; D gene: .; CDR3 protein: CAWSLYNGYTF; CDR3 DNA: TGTGCCTGGAGTCTCTATAATGGCTACACCTTC
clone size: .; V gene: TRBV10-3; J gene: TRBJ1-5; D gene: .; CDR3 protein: CAIRDSNQPQHF; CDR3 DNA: TGTGCCATCAGGGACAGTAATCAGCCCCAGCATTTT
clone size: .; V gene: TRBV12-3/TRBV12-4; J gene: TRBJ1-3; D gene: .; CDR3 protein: CASSRRDTIYF; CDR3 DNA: TGTGCCAGCAGTCGGCGGGACACCATATATTTT